These 16 T cell receptor beta chains were all obtained from the same sample, sequenced in a study of technical replicates of blood from several donors. Clones were read by immunoSEQ multiplex PCR, and TCRdb kept only the in-frame ones, dropping some. Among around 72,000 clones listed, approximately 93% were seen once. The sequenced sample consisted of PBMCs. These receptors were taken from a human donor in good health. Some clones in this sample may be carry-over from other donors' samples.

The V and J genes are TRBV19 and TRBJ1-2; a weak D match, TRBD1 (5 bases). Trimming took 5 bases from V and 3 from J, leaving 13 bases between them. Germline values: CDR1 LNHDA, CDR2 SQIVND (reference sequence). The CDR3 spans 14 residues. The DNA for the CDR3 is TGTGCCAGTAGTCTAGGGGCGCCCCACTATGGCTACACCTTC. Protein product: CASSLGAPHYGYTF. The whole variable domain, filled in from reference TRBV19 and TRBJ1-2, reads DGGITQSPKYLFRKEGQNVTLSCEQNLNHDAMYWYRQDPGQGLRLIYYSQIVNDFQKGDIAEGYSVSREKKESFPLTVTSAQKNPTAFYLCASSLGAPHYGYTFGSGTRLTVV.

The J gene is TRBJ2-1, the V gene TRBV7-6; 8 nucleotides line up with TRBD2. There are 18 residues in the CDR3. Germline CDR1 SGHVS, CDR2 FNYEAQ. Losses at the gene ends were 2 bases for V and 4 bases for J; bases not matched to a gene: 13. This CDR3 reads CASSLLRGGIYLYNEQFF. The CDR3 DNA is TGTGCCAGCAGCTTACTCCGGGGGGGGATTTACCTTTACAATGAGCAGTTCTTC.

The gene calls are TRBV5-6 and TRBJ1-4; 7 bases align to TRBD1. This CDR3 has 14 residues. Germline assignment: CDR1 SGHDT and CDR2 YYEEEE. J gave up 7 bases and V 4 bases, and 7 bases lay outside the gene matches. CDR3 nucleotides: TGTGCCAGCAGCACACAGGGGTCCCGTGAAAAACTGTTTTTT. It codes for CASSTQGSREKLFF.

The J gene is TRBJ2-2, the V gene TRBV18; 8 bases line up with TRBD1. This CDR3 is built from 16 residues. With V trimmed by 1 base and J by 3 bases, 4 bases remained unmatched. Germline CDR1 reads KGHSH; CDR2 reads LQKENI. CDR3 sequence: CASSPQDRADTGELFF. The CDR3 DNA follows: TGTGCCAGCTCACCACAGGACAGGGCGGACACCGGGGAGCTGTTTTTT.

CDR3 amino acids: CASSPRKGGEAEAFF. The CDR3 bases are TGTGCCAGCTCACCACGAAAAGGGGGCGAAGCTGAAGCTTTCTTT. The V gene is TRBV18, the J gene TRBJ1-1; TRBD1 matches at 7 bases. Trimming removed 1 base from V and 6 bases from J; junction bases left unmatched: 8. Germline V gene data show CDR1 as KGHSH and CDR2 as LQKENI. CDR3 length: 15 residues. Full variable domain (outside the CDR3, taken from reference TRBV18 and TRBJ1-1): NAGVMQNPRHLVRRRGQEARLRCSPMKGHSHVYWYRQLPEEGLKFMVYLQKENIIDESGMPKERFSAEFPKEGPSILRIQQVVRGDSAAYFCASSPRKGGEAEAFFGQGTRLTVV.

This clone occurred a few times. The chain uses TRBV2 and TRBJ2-1; D unclear. CDR3 size: 11 residues. The V end was cut by 8 bases, the J end by 4 bases, with 6 bases between. CDR1 is SNHLY, CDR2 FYNNEI, per germline. The CDR3 DNA reads TGTGCCAGCGGTACTTACAATGAGCAGTTCTTC. Translated, it gives CASGTYNEQFF.

The rearrangement uses TRBV25-1 and TRBJ2-5; 9 nucleotides agree with TRBD2. The CDR3 totals 16 residues. V trimming: 3 bases; J trimming: 5 bases; junction bases outside the gene matches: 10. Germline CDR1 reads MGHDK; CDR2 reads SYGVNS. The CDR3 sequence: CASSDPLAGVGETQYF. In nucleotides, the CDR3 is TGTGCCAGCAGTGATCCCTTAGCGGGAGTGGGGGAGACCCAGTACTTC.

The rearrangement uses TRBV4-3 and TRBJ2-1; 7 nucleotides agree with TRBD2. The CDR3 runs 17 residues. V shed 1 base and J 2 bases; nucleotides not matched to a gene: 8. CDR1 and CDR2 from the germline V gene are LGHNA and YSLEER. The CDR3 protein is CASSQGSAGLPYNEQFF. CDR3 coding DNA: TGCGCCAGCAGCCAAGGGTCAGCGGGACTCCCCTACAATGAGCAGTTCTTC.

The chain is built from TRBV5-6 and TRBJ2-1; perhaps TRBD1 as D (6 bases). The V end lost 6 bases, the J end lost 8 bases, and 18 bases lay between the germline ends. Germline lookup yields CDR1 SGHDT and CDR2 YYEEEE. The CDR3 has 14 amino acids. CDR3 loop: CASKDRMGSDEQFF. For the CDR3, the DNA is TGTGCCAGCAAGGACAGAATGGGCAGCGATGAGCAGTTCTTC.

The CDR3 is CASSSTRTVKPYEQYF. The DNA of the CDR3 is TGTGCCAGCAGCTCTACCCGGACAGTTAAACCTTACGAGCAGTACTTC. This rearrangement joins TRBV7-9 to TRBJ2-7; maybe TRBD1 (6 bases). The V end lost 4 bases, the J end lost 4 bases, and 20 bases lay between the germline ends. CDR1 and CDR2 from the germline V gene are SEHNR and FQNEAQ (reference sequence). The CDR3 covers 16 residues.

This sequence joins TRBV6-5 and TRBJ2-7; tentative D call: TRBD2 (5 bases). Germline-derived CDR1 and CDR2 are MNHEY and SVGAGI. V lost 4 bases and J lost 7, with 11 bases in between. This CDR3 is 12 amino acids long. The CDR3 loop is CASSSTSGEQYF. CDR3 sequence (DNA): TGTGCCAGCAGTTCTACATCGGGAGAGCAGTACTTC.

The CDR3 coding sequence is TGTGCCAGCAGCTTGGAGGCGGCCTCGGGCACTGAAGCTTTCTTT. Its protein product is CASSLEAASGTEAFF. The rearrangement joins TRBV5-4 to TRBJ1-1; D gene unclear. In germline, CDR1 is SGHNT, CDR2 YYREEE (reference sequence). The CDR3 extends over 15 amino acids. The V end lost 0 bases, the J end lost 4 bases, and 13 bases lay between the germline ends. The whole variable domain, remainder taken from reference TRBV5-4 and TRBJ1-1, is ETGVTQSPTHLIKTRGQQVTLRCSSQSGHNTVSWYQQALGQGPQFIFQYYREEENGRGNFPPRFSGLQFPNYSSELNVNALELDDSALYLCASSLEAASGTEAFFGQGTRLTVV.

This chain joins TRBV6-5 and TRBJ1-1; no definite D call. CDR1 MNHEY and CDR2 SVGAGI come from the germline V gene. This CDR3 spans 15 amino acids. V was clipped by 2 bases and J by 7 bases, with 17 bases between them. DNA for the CDR3: TGTGCCAGCAGTTACGACGGAGGGAGGGTAAATGAAGCTTTCTTT. This encodes CASSYDGGRVNEAFF.

The V gene is TRBV2, the J gene TRBJ1-1; 7 positions agree with TRBD1. This CDR3 is 14 amino acids long. V lost 6 bases to trimming and J lost 4 bases; unmatched junction nucleotides: 8. The germline CDR1 and CDR2 sequences are SNHLY and FYNNEI. The CDR3 sequence: CASSRDRKGTEAFF. DNA of the CDR3: TGTGCCAGCAGCCGGGACAGAAAAGGCACTGAAGCTTTCTTT.

In DNA, the CDR3 is TGTGCCAGCAGCCGGCTAGCGGGGGTGTCCCAGCAGTACTTC. It yields the protein CASSRLAGVSQQYF. V gene TRBV7-9 combines with J gene TRBJ2-7; 10 bases line up with TRBD2. There are 14 residues in the CDR3. The V gene end was trimmed by 5 bases and the J gene end by 8 bases; junction bases not matched to a gene: 9. CDR1 is SEHNR and CDR2 is FQNEAQ in the germline V gene (reference sequence).

The chain recombines TRBV6-5 with TRBJ2-5; 11 bases map to TRBD2. This CDR3 is built from 14 residues. J gave up 1 base and V 7 bases, and 2 bases lay outside the gene matches. The germline CDR1 and CDR2 sequences are MNHEY and SVGAGI. The CDR3 region is CASKLAGAQETQYF. Here the CDR3 DNA reads TGTGCCAGCAAACTAGCGGGGGCCCAAGAGACCCAGTACTTC.